This T cell receptor (beta chain) was documented in a study of blood T cell repertoires in COVID-19. Study-wide context: Specimens from acute and convalescent COVID-19 originated in the United States, Italy and Spain. The analysed material was cDNA or gDNA that came from T cells, B-cell-depleted T cells, or PBMCs.

Seattle-derived patients entered the study during active infection and were followed longitudinally. The repertoire was sequenced with immunoSEQ multiplex PCR; TCRdb's copy has only in-frame clones and lacks some. The sample lists approximately 320,000 clones, under 90% occurring once. Sequenced sample: peripheral blood. The receptor was isolated from a woman aged 25 to 39 with COVID-19, enrolled during active disease.

CDR3 DNA sequence: TGTGCCAGCAGCCAAGATGGGGCGTCCGAGCAGTACTTC. It is translated as CASSQDGASEQYF. The chain recombines TRBV3-1 (or the pseudogene TRBV3-2) with TRBJ2-7, with D possibly TRBD1 on 5 matching bases. CDR1 and CDR2 from the germline V gene are LGHDT and YNNKEL (reference sequence). Trimming removed 0 bases at V and 6 bases at J, with 9 bases between. The CDR3 length is 13 residues.